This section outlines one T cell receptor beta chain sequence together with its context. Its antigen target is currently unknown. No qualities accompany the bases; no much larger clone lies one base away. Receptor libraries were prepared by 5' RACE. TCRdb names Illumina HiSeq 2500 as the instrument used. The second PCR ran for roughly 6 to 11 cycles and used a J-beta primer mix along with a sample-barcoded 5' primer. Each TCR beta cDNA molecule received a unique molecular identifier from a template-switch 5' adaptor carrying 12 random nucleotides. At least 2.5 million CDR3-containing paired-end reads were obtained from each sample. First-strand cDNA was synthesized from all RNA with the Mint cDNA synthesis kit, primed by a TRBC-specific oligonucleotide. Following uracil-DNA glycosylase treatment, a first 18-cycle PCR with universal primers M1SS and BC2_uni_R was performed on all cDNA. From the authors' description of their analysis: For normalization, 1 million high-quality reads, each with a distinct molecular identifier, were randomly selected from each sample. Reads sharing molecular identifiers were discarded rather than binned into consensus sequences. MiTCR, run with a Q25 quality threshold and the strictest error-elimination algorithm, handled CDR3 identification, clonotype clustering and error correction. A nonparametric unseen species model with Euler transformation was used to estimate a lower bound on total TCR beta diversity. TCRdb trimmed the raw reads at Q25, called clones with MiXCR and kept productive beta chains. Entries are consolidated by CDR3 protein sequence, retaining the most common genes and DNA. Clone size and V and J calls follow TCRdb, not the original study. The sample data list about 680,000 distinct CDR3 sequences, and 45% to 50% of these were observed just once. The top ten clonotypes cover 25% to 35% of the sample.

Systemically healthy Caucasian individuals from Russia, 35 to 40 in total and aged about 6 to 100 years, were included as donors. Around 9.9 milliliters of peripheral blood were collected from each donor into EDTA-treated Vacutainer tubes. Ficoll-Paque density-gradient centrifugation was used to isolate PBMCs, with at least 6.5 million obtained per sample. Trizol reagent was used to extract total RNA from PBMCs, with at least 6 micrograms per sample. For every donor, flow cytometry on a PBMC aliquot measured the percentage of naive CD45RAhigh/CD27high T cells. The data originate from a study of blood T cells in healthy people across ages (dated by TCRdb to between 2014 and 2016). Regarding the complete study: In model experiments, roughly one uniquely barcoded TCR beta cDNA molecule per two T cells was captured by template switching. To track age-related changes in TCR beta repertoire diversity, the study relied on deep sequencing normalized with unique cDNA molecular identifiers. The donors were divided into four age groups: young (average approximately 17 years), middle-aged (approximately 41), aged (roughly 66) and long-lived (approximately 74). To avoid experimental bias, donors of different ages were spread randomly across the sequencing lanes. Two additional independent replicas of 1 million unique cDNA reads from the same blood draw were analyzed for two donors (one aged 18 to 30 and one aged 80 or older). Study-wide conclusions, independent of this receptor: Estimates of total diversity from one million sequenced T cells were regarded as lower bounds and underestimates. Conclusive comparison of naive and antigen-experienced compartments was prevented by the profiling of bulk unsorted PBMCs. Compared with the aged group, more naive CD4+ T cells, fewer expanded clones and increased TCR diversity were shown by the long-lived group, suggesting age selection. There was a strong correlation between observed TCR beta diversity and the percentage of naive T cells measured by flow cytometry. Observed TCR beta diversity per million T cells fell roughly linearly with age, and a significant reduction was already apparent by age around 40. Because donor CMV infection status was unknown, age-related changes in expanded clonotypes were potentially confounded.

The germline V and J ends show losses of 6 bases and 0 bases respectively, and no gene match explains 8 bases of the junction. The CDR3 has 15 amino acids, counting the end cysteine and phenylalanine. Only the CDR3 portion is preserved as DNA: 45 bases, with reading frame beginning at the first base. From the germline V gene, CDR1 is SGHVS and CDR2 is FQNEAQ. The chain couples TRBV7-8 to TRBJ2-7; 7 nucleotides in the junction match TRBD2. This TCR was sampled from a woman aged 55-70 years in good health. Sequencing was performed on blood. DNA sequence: TGTGCCAGCAGTCGACTAGCTTCGAGCTCCTACGAGCAGTACTTC. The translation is CASSRLASSSYEQYF. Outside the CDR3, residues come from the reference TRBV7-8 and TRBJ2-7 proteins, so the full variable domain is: GAGVSQSPRYKVAKRGQDVALRCDPISGHVSLFWYQQALGQGPEFLTYFQNEAQLDKSGLPSDRFFAERPEGSVSTLKIQRTQQEDSAVYLCASSRLASSSYEQYFGPGTRLTVT.